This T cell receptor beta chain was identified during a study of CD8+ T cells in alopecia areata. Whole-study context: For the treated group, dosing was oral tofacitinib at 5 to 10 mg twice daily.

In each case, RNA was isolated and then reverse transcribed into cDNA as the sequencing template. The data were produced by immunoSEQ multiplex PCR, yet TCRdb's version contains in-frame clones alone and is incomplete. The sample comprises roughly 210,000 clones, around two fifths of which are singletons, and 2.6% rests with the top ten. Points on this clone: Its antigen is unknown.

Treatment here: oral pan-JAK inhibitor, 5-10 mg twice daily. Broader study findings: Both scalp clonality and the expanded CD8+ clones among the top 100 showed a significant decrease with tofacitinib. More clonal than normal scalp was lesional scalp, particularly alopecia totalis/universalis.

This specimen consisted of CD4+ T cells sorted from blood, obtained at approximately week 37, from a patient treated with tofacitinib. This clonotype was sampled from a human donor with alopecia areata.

The DNA of the CDR3 is TGTGCCAGCAGCTTTACGGGCAATCAGCCCCAGCATTTT. It codes for CASSFTGNQPQHF. The chain recombines TRBV7-9 with TRBJ1-5, with no clear D. The ends were cut back, 3 bases at V and 2 bases at J, with 5 bases in the middle. Germline V lookup: CDR1 SEHNR, CDR2 FQNEAQ (reference sequence). This CDR3 spans 13 amino acids.